The TCR beta chain under discussion was sequenced for a study of OX40 agonist ivuxolimab in advanced cancers. Study-level background: Ivuxolimab, which targeted the costimulatory receptor OX40 (CD134), was an agonistic, fully human IgG2 monoclonal antibody. Intravenous ivuxolimab was administered to patients every 2 weeks at six dose levels: 0.01, 0.1, 0.3, 1.5, 3 and 10 mg/kg. Among the approximately 50 dose-escalation patients, 19 had hepatocellular carcinoma, roughly 15 melanoma, 9 renal cell carcinoma and 9 head and neck cancer. The dose-escalation cohort was 80% to 90% male with a mean age of approximately 60 years, ranging from roughly 23 to 85. Patients were allowed to have had prior anti-PD-1, anti-PD-L1 or anti-CTLA-4 therapy, and around 40% of the dose-escalation patients had previously received checkpoint inhibitors. Partial responses occurred in three dose-escalation patients, of whom one had hepatocellular carcinoma and two had cutaneous melanoma. Peripheral TCRbeta sequencing aimed to test whether ivuxolimab altered TCR sequence diversity and caused clonal T-cell expansion. The monotherapy dose-escalation portion (N ≈ 55 patients) of the phase I ivuxolimab trial is reported in the paper.

Findings and caveats that apply to the study as a whole: In partial responders in the 0.1-3.0 mg/kg groups, normalized peripheral clonal expansion was found to be among the lowest, especially among CD8+ T cells. Antigen specificity was not determined for the clonally expanded peripheral T cells. At doses of 0.1 to 3.0 mg/kg, clonal expansion of both CD4+ and CD8+ blood T cells was observed from baseline to week 6. On average, CD8+ T cells showed more expanded clones than CD4+ T cells after ivuxolimab. Low levels of normalized T-cell clonal expansion were also seen in some patients who did not respond.

Patients with autoimmune disease history or receiving systemic immunosuppression were excluded from the trial. Peripheral blood for TCR sequencing was drawn from every dose cohort at baseline, at cycle 4 day 1 and at cycle 7 day 1. The samples were taken from a phase I, first-in-human, multicenter, open-label dose-escalation trial of ivuxolimab. Adults with locally advanced or metastatic melanoma, renal cell carcinoma, hepatocellular carcinoma or head and neck squamous cell carcinoma were enrolled in the trial. Before TCR sequencing, CD4+ T cells and CD8+ T cells from peripheral blood were sorted into separate populations. V lost 4 bases and J lost 0 bases; the stretch between them is 10 bases long. From its cysteine to its phenylalanine, the CDR3 spans 14 amino acids. Only the CDR3 portion is preserved as DNA: 42 bases, with reading frame beginning at the first base. Per the germline V gene (reference sequence), MNHEY is the CDR1 and SMNVEV is the CDR2.

In regard to this clone: Its antigen is not yet known. Base qualities are not at hand, and no much larger clone is one base apart.

Genomic DNA was extracted from sorted cells for sequencing of the TCRbeta CDR3 region. The immunoSEQ Assay was used to sequence the TCRbeta CDR3 regions. The table comes from immuneACCESS by way of TCRdb, which keeps in-frame sequences with V and J called. Part of the clones is missing from these tables; in studies checked, under half for an unresolved V gene and the rest for unknown reasons. Recorded for this sample are 20,000 to 30,000 clones; more than 70% of them occurred a single time. In total, the top ten clones hold around 25% of the sample. The starting material was CD4+ or CD8+ T cells sorted from blood, obtained in a trial of the OX40 agonist ivuxolimab. The sequence came from an adult with an advanced solid tumor such as melanoma, head and neck, liver or kidney cancer. The chain is encoded by TRBV27 joined to TRBJ2-7; no D gene call is confident. The DNA sequence follows: TGTGCCAGCAGTTACACGGGCAGCTCCTACGAGCAGTACTTC. Translated, it reads CASSYTGSSYEQYF.